This T cell receptor (beta chain) came from a study of blood T cell repertoires in COVID-19. Study information: T cells, B-cell-depleted T cells, or PBMCs supplied cDNA or gDNA.

Methods used by the authors: Amplification of reference gene primers provided the estimated nucleated cell counts. Assay: immunoSEQ multiplex PCR; the TCRdb copy retains only in-frame clones and omits some. V, J and clone size reflect that table, while D and trimming were determined from the DNA. The sample carries some 100,000 clones, 80% recorded once. This CDR3 is built from 15 residues. V lost 4 bases and J lost 4; bases outside the gene matches: 7. CDR1 is SGHRS and CDR2 is YFSETQ in the germline V gene. The origin of this receptor is a man aged 70-80 years with active or convalescent COVID-19. The sample consisted of peripheral blood. The chain employs TRBV5-1 and TRBJ1-1; TRBD1 agrees at 10 bases. CDR3 DNA: TGCGCCAGCAGCGGACAGGGGGAAAGGAGCACTGAAGCTTTCTTT. It encodes CASSGQGERSTEAFF.